These T cell receptor beta chains were read from a single sample in a study of T-cell memory formation after mild COVID-19. TCRdb re-analysed the 5' RACE reads in MiXCR, keeping a single row per CDR3 protein. In the table there are around 300,000 distinct CDR3 sequences, roughly an eighth of which are singletons. The sequenced sample was PBMCs or a T cell subset sorted from them (not recorded which). These receptors were obtained from a man aged 18 to 30 who had mild COVID-19 (a few samples of this study predate the infection). Cell type and time point are not known. CDR3s include the opening cysteine and the closing phenylalanine or tryptophan. The D gene is left open where the match is weak. Not every row has a clone size; where given, it reads once, few, many or a size class.

TRBV4-1	TRBJ2-2	TRBD1	-	TGCGCCAGCAGCCAAGCCCACAGGGGAAGGAACACCGGGGAGCTGTTTTTT	CASSQAHRGRNTGELFF
TRBV9	TRBJ1-6	-	few	TGTGCCAGCAGCGGCCGGGACGGGAATTCACCCCTCCACTTT	CASSGRDGNSPLHF
TRBV12-3/TRBV12-4	TRBJ1-1	-	few	TGTGCCAGCAGCTCCCAACCCGCCGGGCGCACTGAAGCTTTCTTT	CASSSQPAGRTEAFF
TRBV4-3	TRBJ2-3	TRBD1	-	TGCGCCAGCAGCCAAGATGTTCCCGACAGGGGTTGGGCAGATACGCAGTATTTT	CASSQDVPDRGWADTQYF
TRBV4-3	TRBJ1-1	-	few	TGCGCCAGCAGCCAAGTAGGTCGCGGGGGGGATGAAGCTTTCTTT	CASSQVGRGGDEAFF
TRBV25-1	TRBJ2-5	-	few	TGTGCCAGCAGTGATTCCGGCAGGGTAGTCGAAGAGACCCAGTACTTC	CASSDSGRVVEETQYF
TRBV24-1	TRBJ2-2	-	few	TGTGCCACCAGTGATTGGGGGGCCGGCACCGGGGAGCTGTTTTTT	CATSDWGAGTGELFF
TRBV9	TRBJ1-1	TRBD1	many	TGTGCCAGCAGCCCAGGGACAGAGAACACTGAAGCTTTCTTT	CASSPGTENTEAFF
TRBV7-8	TRBJ2-2	-	many	TGTGCCAGCAGCTTAGTGGGGCCCGGGGAGCTGTTTTTT	CASSLVGPGELFF
TRBV23-1	TRBJ1-4	-	-	TGCGCCAGCAGTCAATCCACGAAGGCGGCTAATGAAAAACTGTTTTTT	CASSQSTKAANEKLFF
TRBV4-2	TRBJ2-3	-	many	TGTGCCAGCAGCCAAGAACGTCCCTATACGCAGTATTTT	CASSQERPYTQYF
TRBV5-1	TRBJ2-1	TRBD2	few	TGCGCCAGCAGCTCCGAGCGACTAGCGGGGGGGAATGAGCAGTTCTTC	CASSSERLAGGNEQFF
TRBV6-2/TRBV6-3	TRBJ2-7	-	-	TGTGCCAGCAGTTATTTGGCCGGATTACCGCCCCACGAGCAGTACTTC	CASSYLAGLPPHEQYF
TRBV9	TRBJ2-2	-	few	TGTGCCAGCAGCGTCCAGGGGCGGGTCGGGGAGCTGTTTTTT	CASSVQGRVGELFF
TRBV5-1	TRBJ2-5	TRBD2	many	TGCGCCAGCAGCGCCAGACTAGCGGGGAGCGAGACCCAGTACTTC	CASSARLAGSETQYF
TRBV5-1	TRBJ2-5	TRBD2	many	TGCGCCAGCAGCGCAACGGGACTAGCAAGTAGGGAGACCCAGTACTTC	CASSATGLASRETQYF
TRBV20-1	TRBJ2-1	-	many	TGCAGTGCTGATGGACTCGACAATGAGCAGTTCTTC	CSADGLDNEQFF
TRBV5-1	TRBJ1-4	-	few	TGCGCCAGCAGCTTGTCGGCAGTAGGTGAAAAACTGTTTTTT	CASSLSAVGEKLFF
TRBV7-2	TRBJ1-4	-	few	TGTGCCAGCAGCTTGGGGCGGCAGGGAGGAGAAAAACTGTTTTTT	CASSLGRQGGEKLFF
TRBV4-2	TRBJ1-1	-	-	TGTGCCAGCAGCCAGCGACGGGGCGTTACGGACACTGAAGCTTTCTTT	CASSQRRGVTDTEAFF